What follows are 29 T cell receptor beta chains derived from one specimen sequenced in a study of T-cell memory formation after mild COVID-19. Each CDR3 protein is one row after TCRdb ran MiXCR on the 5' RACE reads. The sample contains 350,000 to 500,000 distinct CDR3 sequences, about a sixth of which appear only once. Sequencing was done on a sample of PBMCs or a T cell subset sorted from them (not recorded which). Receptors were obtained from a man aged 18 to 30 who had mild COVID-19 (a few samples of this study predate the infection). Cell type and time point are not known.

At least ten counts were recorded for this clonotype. The CDR3 sequence is CASSSGTGELFF. The CDR3 DNA reads as TGTGCCAGCAGTTCTGGTACCGGGGAGCTGTTTTTT. The genes are TRBV12-3 or TRBV12-4 and TRBJ2-2; D is uncertain. The CDR3 extends over 12 amino acids. Trimming took 4 bases from V and 5 from J, leaving 5 bases between them.

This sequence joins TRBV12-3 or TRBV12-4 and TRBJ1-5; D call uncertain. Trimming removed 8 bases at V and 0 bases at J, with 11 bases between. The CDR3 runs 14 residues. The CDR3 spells CASWEADSNQPQHF. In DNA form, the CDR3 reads TGTGCCAGCTGGGAAGCCGATAGCAATCAGCCCCAGCATTTT.

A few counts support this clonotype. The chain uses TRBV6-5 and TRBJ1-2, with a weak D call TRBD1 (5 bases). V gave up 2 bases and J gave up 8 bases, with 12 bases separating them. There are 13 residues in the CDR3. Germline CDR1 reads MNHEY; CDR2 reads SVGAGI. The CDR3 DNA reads TGTGCCAGCAGTTACGGTGAGGGGCCGGGCTACACCTTC. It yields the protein CASSYGEGPGYTF.

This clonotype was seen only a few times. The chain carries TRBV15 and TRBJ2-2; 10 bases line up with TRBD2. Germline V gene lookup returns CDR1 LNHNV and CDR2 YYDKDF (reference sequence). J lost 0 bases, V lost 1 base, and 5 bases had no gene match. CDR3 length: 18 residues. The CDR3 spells CATSRVLAGEANTGELFF. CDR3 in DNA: TGTGCCACCAGCAGAGTTCTAGCGGGGGAGGCGAACACCGGGGAGCTGTTTTTT.

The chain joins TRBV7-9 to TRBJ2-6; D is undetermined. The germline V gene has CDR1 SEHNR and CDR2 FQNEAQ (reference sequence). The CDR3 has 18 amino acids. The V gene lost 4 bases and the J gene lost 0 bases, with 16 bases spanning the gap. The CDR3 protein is CASSSRVLRASGANVLTF. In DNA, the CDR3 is TGTGCCAGCAGCTCCCGCGTATTAAGGGCCTCTGGGGCCAACGTCCTGACTTTC.

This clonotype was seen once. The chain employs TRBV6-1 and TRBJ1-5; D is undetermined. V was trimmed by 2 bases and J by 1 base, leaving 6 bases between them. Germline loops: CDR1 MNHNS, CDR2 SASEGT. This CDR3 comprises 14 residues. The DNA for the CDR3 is TGTGCCAGCAGTGAAAGAGACAGCAATCAGCCCCAGCATTTT. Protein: CASSERDSNQPQHF.

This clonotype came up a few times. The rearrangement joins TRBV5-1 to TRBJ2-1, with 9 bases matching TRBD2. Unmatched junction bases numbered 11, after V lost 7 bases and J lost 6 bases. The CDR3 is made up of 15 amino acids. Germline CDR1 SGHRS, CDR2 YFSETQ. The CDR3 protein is CASHDQRGAGNEQFF. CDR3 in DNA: TGCGCCAGCCATGACCAGCGGGGGGCGGGCAATGAGCAGTTCTTC.

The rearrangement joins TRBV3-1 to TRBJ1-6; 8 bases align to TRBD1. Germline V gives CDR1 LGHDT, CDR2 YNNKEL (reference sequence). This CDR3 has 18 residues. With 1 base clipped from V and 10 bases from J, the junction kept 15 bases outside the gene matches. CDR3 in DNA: TGTGCCAGCAGCCAAGTAGCCTCGAGAGGACAGGGTAACTCACCCCTCCACTTT. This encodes CASSQVASRGQGNSPLHF.

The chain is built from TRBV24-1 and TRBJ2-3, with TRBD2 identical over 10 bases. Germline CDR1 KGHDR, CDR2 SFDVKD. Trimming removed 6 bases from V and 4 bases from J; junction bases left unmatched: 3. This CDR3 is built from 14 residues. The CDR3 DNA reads TGTGCCACCAGTAGCGGGGGGGGCCCAGATACGCAGTATTTT. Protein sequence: CATSSGGGPDTQYF.

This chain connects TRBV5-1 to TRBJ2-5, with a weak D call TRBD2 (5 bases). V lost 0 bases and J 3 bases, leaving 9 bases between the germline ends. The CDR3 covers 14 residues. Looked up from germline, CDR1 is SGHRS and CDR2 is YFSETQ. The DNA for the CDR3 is TGCGCCAGCAGCTTGGCAAGGGAGAAAGAGACCCAGTACTTC. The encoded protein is CASSLAREKETQYF.

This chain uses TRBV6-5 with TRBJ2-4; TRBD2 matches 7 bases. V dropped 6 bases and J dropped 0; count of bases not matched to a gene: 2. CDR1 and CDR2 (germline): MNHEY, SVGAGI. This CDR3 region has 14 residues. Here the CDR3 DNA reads TGTGCCAGCAGGGGAGGGGAAGCCAAAAACATTCAGTACTTC. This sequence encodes CASRGGEAKNIQYF.

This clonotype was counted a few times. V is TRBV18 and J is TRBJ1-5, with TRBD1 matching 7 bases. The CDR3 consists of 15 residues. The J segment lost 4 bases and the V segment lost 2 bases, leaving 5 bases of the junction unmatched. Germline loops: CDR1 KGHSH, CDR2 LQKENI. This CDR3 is CASSPGQESNQPQHF. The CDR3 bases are TGTGCCAGCTCACCAGGACAGGAGTCTAATCAGCCCCAGCATTTT.

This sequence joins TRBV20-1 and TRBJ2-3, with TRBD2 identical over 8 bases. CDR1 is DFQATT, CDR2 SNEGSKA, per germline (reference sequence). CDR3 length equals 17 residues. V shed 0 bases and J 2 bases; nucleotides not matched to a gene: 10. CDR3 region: CSARDLAGRFYTDTQYF. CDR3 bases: TGCAGTGCTAGAGATTTAGCGGGGCGCTTTTACACAGATACGCAGTATTTT.

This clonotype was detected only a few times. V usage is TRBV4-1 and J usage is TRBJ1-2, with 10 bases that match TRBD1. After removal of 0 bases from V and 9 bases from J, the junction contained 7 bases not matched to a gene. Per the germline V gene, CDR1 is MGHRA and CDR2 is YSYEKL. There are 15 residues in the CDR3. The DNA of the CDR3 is TGCGCCAGCAGCCAAGATCCGGGACAGGGGATTAGCTACACCTTC. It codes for CASSQDPGQGISYTF.

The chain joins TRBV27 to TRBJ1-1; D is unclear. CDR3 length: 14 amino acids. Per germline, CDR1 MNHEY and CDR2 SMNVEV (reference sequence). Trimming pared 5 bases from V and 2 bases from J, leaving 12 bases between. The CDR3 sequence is CASSKSGFNTEAFF. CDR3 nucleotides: TGTGCCAGCAGTAAATCGGGGTTCAACACTGAAGCTTTCTTT.

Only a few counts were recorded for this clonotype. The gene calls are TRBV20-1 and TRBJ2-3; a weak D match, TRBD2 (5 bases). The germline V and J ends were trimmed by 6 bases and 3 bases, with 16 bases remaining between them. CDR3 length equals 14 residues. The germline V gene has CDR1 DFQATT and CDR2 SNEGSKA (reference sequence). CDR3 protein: CSAIPGRGTDTQYF. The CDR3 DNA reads TGCAGTGCCATTCCCGGCCGCGGGACAGATACGCAGTATTTT.

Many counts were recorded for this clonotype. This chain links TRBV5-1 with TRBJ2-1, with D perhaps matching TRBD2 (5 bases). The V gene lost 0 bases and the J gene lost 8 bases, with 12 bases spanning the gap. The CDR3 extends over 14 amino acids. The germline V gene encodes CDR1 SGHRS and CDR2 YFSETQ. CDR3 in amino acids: CASSLGLAHDEQFF. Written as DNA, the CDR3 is TGCGCCAGCAGCTTGGGCCTAGCTCACGATGAGCAGTTCTTC.

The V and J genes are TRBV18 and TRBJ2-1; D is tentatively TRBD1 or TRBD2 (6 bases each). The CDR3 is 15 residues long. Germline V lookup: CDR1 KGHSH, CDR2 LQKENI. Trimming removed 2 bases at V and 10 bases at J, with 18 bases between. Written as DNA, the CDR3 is TGTGCCAGCTCACCAGACACAGGGAGGATAGGGGAGCAGTTCTTC. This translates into CASSPDTGRIGEQFF.

The CDR3 reads CASSQEVAGQETQYF. The CDR3 DNA follows: TGCGCCAGCAGCCAAGAAGTGGCGGGGCAAGAGACCCAGTACTTC. The chain combines TRBV4-3 with TRBJ2-5, with D maybe TRBD2 (6 bases). The CDR3 spans 15 residues. V was cut by 0 bases and J by 2 bases, with 10 bases left in between. Germline values: CDR1 LGHNA, CDR2 YSLEER.

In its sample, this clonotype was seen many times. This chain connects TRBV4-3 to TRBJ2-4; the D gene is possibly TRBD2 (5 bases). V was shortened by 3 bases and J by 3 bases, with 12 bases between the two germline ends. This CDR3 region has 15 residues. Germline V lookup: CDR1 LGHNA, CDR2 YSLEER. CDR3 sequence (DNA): TGCGCCAGCAGCCAGGGCGGGTACGACAAAAACATTCAGTACTTC. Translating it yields CASSQGGYDKNIQYF.

The CDR3 sequence: CASSYSIGGPASGRTEAFF. The CDR3 region has the DNA TGTGCCAGCAGTTACTCGATAGGGGGGCCCGCATCTGGAAGGACTGAAGCTTTCTTT. The rearrangement links TRBV6-5 to TRBJ1-1, with D maybe TRBD1 (6 bases). The CDR3 is made up of 19 amino acids. Germline V lookup: CDR1 MNHEY, CDR2 SVGAGI. Trimming took off 0 bases at V and 5 bases at J, with 25 bases between the two ends.

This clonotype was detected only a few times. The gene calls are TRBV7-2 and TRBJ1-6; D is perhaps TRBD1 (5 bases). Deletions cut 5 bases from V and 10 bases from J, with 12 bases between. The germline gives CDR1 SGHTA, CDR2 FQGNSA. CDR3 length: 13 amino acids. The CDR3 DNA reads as TGTGCCAGCAGCATCGGGGGGGGATCACCCCTCCACTTT. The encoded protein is CASSIGGGSPLHF.

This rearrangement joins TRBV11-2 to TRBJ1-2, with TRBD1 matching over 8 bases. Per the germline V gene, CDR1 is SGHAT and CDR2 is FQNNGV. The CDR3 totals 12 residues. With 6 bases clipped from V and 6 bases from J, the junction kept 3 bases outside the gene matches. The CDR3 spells CASSRQGHGYTF. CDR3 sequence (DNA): TGTGCCAGCAGTAGACAGGGGCATGGCTACACCTTC.

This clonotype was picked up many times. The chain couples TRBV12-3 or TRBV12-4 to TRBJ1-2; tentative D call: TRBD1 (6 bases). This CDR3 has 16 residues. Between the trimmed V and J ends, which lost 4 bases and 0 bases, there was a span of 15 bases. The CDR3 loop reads CASSYDLGATNYGYTF. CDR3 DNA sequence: TGTGCCAGCAGTTACGACTTGGGGGCTACTAACTATGGCTACACCTTC.

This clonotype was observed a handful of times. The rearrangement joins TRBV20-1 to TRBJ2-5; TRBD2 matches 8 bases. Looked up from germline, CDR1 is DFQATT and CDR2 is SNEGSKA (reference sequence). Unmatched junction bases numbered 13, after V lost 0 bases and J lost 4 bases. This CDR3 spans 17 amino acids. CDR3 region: CSARDGLAGSRRETQYF. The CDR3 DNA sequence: TGCAGTGCTAGAGATGGGCTAGCGGGCTCCAGGAGAGAGACCCAGTACTTC.

The CDR3 sequence is CASKQGPYEQYF. CDR3 in DNA: TGTGCCAGCAAGCAGGGGCCCTACGAGCAGTACTTC. The rearrangement links TRBV6-1 to TRBJ2-7; maybe TRBD1 (6 bases). CDR1 is MNHNS, CDR2 SASEGT, per germline. The length of the CDR3 is 12 residues. V lost 7 bases and J 2 bases, leaving 9 bases between the germline ends.

CDR3 in DNA: TGCGCCAGCAGCGTGGGACAGGGGGGCGAGTTTCAGTACTTC. Translating it yields CASSVGQGGEFQYF. The rearrangement uses TRBV5-1 and TRBJ2-4, with TRBD1 matching 11 bases. The J segment lost 11 bases and the V segment lost 4 bases, leaving 8 bases of the junction unmatched. CDR1 and CDR2 (germline): SGHRS, YFSETQ. CDR3 length equals 14 residues.

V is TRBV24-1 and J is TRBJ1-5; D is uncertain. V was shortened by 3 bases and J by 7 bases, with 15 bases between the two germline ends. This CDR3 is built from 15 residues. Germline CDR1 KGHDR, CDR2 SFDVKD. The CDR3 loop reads CATSDTGESGQPQHF. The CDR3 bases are TGTGCCACCAGTGATACCGGGGAGAGTGGACAGCCCCAGCATTTT.

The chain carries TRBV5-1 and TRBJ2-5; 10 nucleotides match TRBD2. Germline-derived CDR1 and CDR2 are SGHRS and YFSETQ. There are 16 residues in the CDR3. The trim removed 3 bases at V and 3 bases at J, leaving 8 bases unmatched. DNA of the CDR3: TGCGCCAGCAGCTCTCCTCGTCTAGCGGGGGAAGAGACCCAGTACTTC. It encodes CASSSPRLAGEETQYF.